This TCR beta chain was sequenced during a study of blood T cell repertoires in COVID-19. Study details: Samples taken during acute and convalescent COVID-19 were collected in the United States, Italy and Spain. PBMCs, B-cell-depleted T cells, or T cells were the source of the cDNA or gDNA that made up the material.

Study processing details: Nucleated cell number was recorded as an estimate derived from reference gene primer amplification. Measured with immunoSEQ multiplex PCR; TCRdb has only the in-frame clones, and not every one. V, J and clone size reflect that table, while D and trimming were determined from the DNA. The sample has about 27,000 clones, approximately 83% seen once; the top ten hold about 67%. This CDR3 spans 15 amino acids. With 6 bases clipped from V and 5 bases from J, the junction kept 11 bases outside the gene matches. The germline CDR1 and CDR2 sequences are MNHEY and SMNVEV (reference sequence).

What was sequenced was peripheral blood. V usage is TRBV27 and J usage is TRBJ2-7; TRBD2 aligns across 9 bases. The TCR comes from a man in his sixties or seventies with acute or convalescent COVID-19. The CDR3 sequence: CASRVSAGGFDEQYF. The CDR3, as DNA: TGTGCCAGCAGAGTCTCAGCGGGGGGTTTCGACGAGCAGTACTTC.